This is a list of T cell receptor beta chains from one sample in a study of T cell responses to AZD1222 COVID-19 vaccine. The repertoire was sequenced with immunoSEQ multiplex PCR; TCRdb's copy has only in-frame clones and lacks some. The data contain 200,000 to 250,000 clones, 93% of them singletons. Here the sequenced sample was peripheral blood, taken on day 0 of MenACWY control vaccination. These receptors were obtained from an adult in good health. Both conserved end residues are part of each CDR3. The order of the fields is CDR3 DNA, CDR3 protein, clone size, D gene, J gene, V gene. The D gene is left open where the match is weak. Rows may omit the clone size; those that give it use once, few, many or a size class.

CDR3 DNA: TGCGCCAGCAGCCAAGTTCTCGGAGATAATGAAAAACTGTTTTTT
CDR3 protein: CASSQVLGDNEKLFF
clone size: .
D gene: .
J gene: TRBJ1-4
V gene: TRBV4-1

CDR3 DNA: TGTGCCAGCAGCTTGGTGGGGGTGAACACTGAAGCTTTCTTT
CDR3 protein: CASSLVGVNTEAFF
clone size: .
D gene: .
J gene: TRBJ1-1
V gene: TRBV5-4

CDR3 DNA: TGTGCCAGCAGCTTAGCGGGAGACAGGCAGATGAACACTGAAGCTTTCTTT
CDR3 protein: CASSLAGDRQMNTEAFF
clone size: .
D gene: .
J gene: TRBJ1-1
V gene: TRBV7-2

CDR3 DNA: TGTGCCAGCAGTTTAGGGCAGGGAGGCACTGAAGCTTTCTTT
CDR3 protein: CASSLGQGGTEAFF
clone size: .
D gene: .
J gene: TRBJ1-1
V gene: TRBV28

CDR3 DNA: TGTGCCAGCAGTTACTCCGAAGGGGGCGCATTATCCCAGCCCCAGCATTTT
CDR3 protein: CASSYSEGGALSQPQHF
clone size: .
D gene: TRBD1
J gene: TRBJ1-5
V gene: TRBV6-2/TRBV6-3

CDR3 DNA: TGTGCCAGCAGCCAAGAAGGTGGCTCGGCCCAGCATTTT
CDR3 protein: CASSQEGGSAQHF
clone size: .
D gene: .
J gene: TRBJ1-5
V gene: TRBV3-1/TRBV3-2

CDR3 DNA: TGTGCCAGCAGTTACTCGTGGCCCGATAGCAATCAGCCCCAGCATTTT
CDR3 protein: CASSYSWPDSNQPQHF
clone size: .
D gene: .
J gene: TRBJ1-5
V gene: TRBV6-5

CDR3 DNA: TGTGCCAGCTCGGCGGAAATGAACACTGAAGCTTTCTTT
CDR3 protein: CASSAEMNTEAFF
clone size: few
D gene: .
J gene: TRBJ1-1
V gene: TRBV6-4

CDR3 DNA: TGCGCCAGCAGCTACTACACAGGGACCGGCTACGAGCAGTACTTC
CDR3 protein: CASSYYTGTGYEQYF
clone size: .
D gene: .
J gene: TRBJ2-7
V gene: TRBV5-1

CDR3 DNA: TGTGCCAGCAGTGCGACGGGGGGGCTAGATACGCAGTATTTT
CDR3 protein: CASSATGGLDTQYF
clone size: .
D gene: TRBD2
J gene: TRBJ2-3
V gene: TRBV2

CDR3 DNA: TGTGCCAGCAGCTTCACTGGAAACATTCAGTACTTC
CDR3 protein: CASSFTGNIQYF
clone size: once
D gene: .
J gene: TRBJ2-4
V gene: TRBV7-2

CDR3 DNA: TGTGCCAGCAGTTACGACAGGGTCCCTGAAGCTTTCTTT
CDR3 protein: CASSYDRVPEAFF
clone size: few
D gene: TRBD1
J gene: TRBJ1-1
V gene: TRBV5-4

CDR3 DNA: TGTGCCAGCAGTGAACATTTTATTGGGACCGGGGAGCTGTTTTTT
CDR3 protein: CASSEHFIGTGELFF
clone size: once
D gene: .
J gene: TRBJ2-2
V gene: TRBV6-1

CDR3 DNA: TGTGCCAGCAGTTTAATTTGGAGTAAACCGAACACCGGGGAGCTGTTTTTT
CDR3 protein: CASSLIWSKPNTGELFF
clone size: .
D gene: .
J gene: TRBJ2-2
V gene: TRBV27

CDR3 DNA: TGTGCCAGCAGCTTAAGCCGACAAGAGACCCAGTACTTC
CDR3 protein: CASSLSRQETQYF
clone size: .
D gene: .
J gene: TRBJ2-5
V gene: TRBV7-3

CDR3 DNA: TGTGCCAGCAGGGCCCTCGAGGGGGGTTTGAGCACAGATACGCAGTATTTT
CDR3 protein: CASRALEGGLSTDTQYF
clone size: .
D gene: .
J gene: TRBJ2-3
V gene: TRBV6-4

CDR3 DNA: TGTGCCACCAGTGCTAGGCAGGGGAGCTATGGCTACACCTTC
CDR3 protein: CATSARQGSYGYTF
clone size: .
D gene: .
J gene: TRBJ1-2
V gene: TRBV24-1

CDR3 DNA: TGTGCCAGTAGTATCTTAGGGTGGACAGCGATGAACACTGAAGCTTTCTTT
CDR3 protein: CASSILGWTAMNTEAFF
clone size: .
D gene: .
J gene: TRBJ1-1
V gene: TRBV19

CDR3 DNA: TGTGCCAGCTCACCGGGGGGCACAGATACGCAGTATTTT
CDR3 protein: CASSPGGTDTQYF
clone size: .
D gene: .
J gene: TRBJ2-3
V gene: TRBV18

CDR3 DNA: TGTGCCAGCAGCCTATTCCGGGACAGGGTACGGGGTAAGACTGAAGCTTTCTTT
CDR3 protein: CASSLFRDRVRGKTEAFF
clone size: .
D gene: TRBD1
J gene: TRBJ1-1
V gene: TRBV7-6

CDR3 DNA: TGTGCCAGCAGCCCGGGAGCGGGGGAAGAGACCCAGTACTTC
CDR3 protein: CASSPGAGEETQYF
clone size: .
D gene: TRBD2
J gene: TRBJ2-5
V gene: TRBV7-9

CDR3 DNA: TGTGCCAGCAGGACCGGAGGGGTCAATCAGCCCCAGCATTTT
CDR3 protein: CASRTGGVNQPQHF
clone size: .
D gene: .
J gene: TRBJ1-5
V gene: TRBV6-5

CDR3 DNA: TGCGCCAGCAGCTTGGGCCGTACGGGCAGGGCGACGAACACTGAAGCTTTCTTT
CDR3 protein: CASSLGRTGRATNTEAFF
clone size: once
D gene: .
J gene: TRBJ1-1
V gene: TRBV5-1

CDR3 DNA: TGCGCCAGCAGCTTGACGGGTTCGCACATTCAGTACTTC
CDR3 protein: CASSLTGSHIQYF
clone size: .
D gene: .
J gene: TRBJ2-4
V gene: TRBV5-1

CDR3 DNA: TGTGCCAGCAGTTCCCAGGGAGGTACTCAGCCCCAGCATTTT
CDR3 protein: CASSSQGGTQPQHF
clone size: .
D gene: .
J gene: TRBJ1-5
V gene: TRBV6-1

CDR3 DNA: TGTGCCAGCAGCTTAGGACTAGCCTACGAGCAGTACTTC
CDR3 protein: CASSLGLAYEQYF
clone size: .
D gene: .
J gene: TRBJ2-7
V gene: TRBV11-2

CDR3 DNA: TGCGCCAGCAGCTTGGGTCGGGGACCCGGGGAGCTGTTTTTT
CDR3 protein: CASSLGRGPGELFF
clone size: once
D gene: .
J gene: TRBJ2-2
V gene: TRBV5-1

CDR3 DNA: TGTGCCAGCACCCAAGGGGGGGGCAATCAGCCCCAGCATTTT
CDR3 protein: CASTQGGGNQPQHF
clone size: .
D gene: .
J gene: TRBJ1-5
V gene: TRBV28

CDR3 DNA: TGCGCCAGCAGCTTTGGTGGGACATCCATGTCCGAGACCCAGTACTTC
CDR3 protein: CASSFGGTSMSETQYF
clone size: .
D gene: .
J gene: TRBJ2-5
V gene: TRBV5-1

CDR3 DNA: TGTGCCAGCAGTGAAGTAATCTCGACTAGCGGATATGAGCAGTTCTTC
CDR3 protein: CASSEVISTSGYEQFF
clone size: .
D gene: TRBD2
J gene: TRBJ2-1
V gene: TRBV6-1

CDR3 DNA: TGCGCCAGCAGCTACGGACGGCCCGGAACAGATACGCAGTATTTT
CDR3 protein: CASSYGRPGTDTQYF
clone size: .
D gene: .
J gene: TRBJ2-3
V gene: TRBV5-1

CDR3 DNA: TGCGCCAGCAATGAAGCTTTCTTT
CDR3 protein: CASNEAFF
clone size: .
D gene: .
J gene: TRBJ1-1
V gene: TRBV5-1

CDR3 DNA: TGTGCCAGCAGCGCCGAACGGCTCTATGGCTACACCTTC
CDR3 protein: CASSAERLYGYTF
clone size: .
D gene: .
J gene: TRBJ1-2
V gene: TRBV7-9

CDR3 DNA: TGTGCCAGTAGTCCGGTTGGGGGGGAATATCTTGGCACAGATACGCAGTATTTT
CDR3 protein: CASSPVGGEYLGTDTQYF
clone size: once
D gene: TRBD2
J gene: TRBJ2-3
V gene: TRBV19

CDR3 DNA: TGTGCCAGCAGCTTAGTAGGGGGGGCAAGTGAAAAACTGTTTTTT
CDR3 protein: CASSLVGGASEKLFF
clone size: .
D gene: .
J gene: TRBJ1-4
V gene: TRBV7-2

CDR3 DNA: TGTGCCTGGAGTGGAGGGGGGTCTTACAATGAGCAGTTCTTC
CDR3 protein: CAWSGGGSYNEQFF
clone size: .
D gene: .
J gene: TRBJ2-1
V gene: TRBV30

CDR3 DNA: TGTGCCAGCACCCCCTTAGCTTATAATTCACCCCTCCACTTT
CDR3 protein: CASTPLAYNSPLHF
clone size: .
D gene: .
J gene: TRBJ1-6
V gene: TRBV2

CDR3 DNA: TGTGCCTGGAAGGGGATCAGGGGAGAGACCCAGTACTTC
CDR3 protein: CAWKGIRGETQYF
clone size: .
D gene: .
J gene: TRBJ2-5
V gene: TRBV30

CDR3 DNA: TGCGCCAGCAGCTTGAAGCAGGGGGCGCAGGATGAGCAGTTCTTC
CDR3 protein: CASSLKQGAQDEQFF
clone size: once
D gene: TRBD1
J gene: TRBJ2-1
V gene: TRBV5-1

CDR3 DNA: TGTGCCAGCAGCCAAGGGGGGGACAGGGCAGAGACCCAGTACTTC
CDR3 protein: CASSQGGDRAETQYF
clone size: once
D gene: TRBD1
J gene: TRBJ2-5
V gene: TRBV3-1/TRBV3-2

CDR3 DNA: TGTGCCATCAGTGACAGGCTAGGGTCGCGGAGGAACACTGAAGCTTTCTTT
CDR3 protein: CAISDRLGSRRNTEAFF
clone size: .
D gene: .
J gene: TRBJ1-1
V gene: TRBV10-3

CDR3 DNA: TGTGCCAGCAGCCCGGACAGGGGATCGTATGGCTACACCTTC
CDR3 protein: CASSPDRGSYGYTF
clone size: .
D gene: TRBD1
J gene: TRBJ1-2
V gene: TRBV7-9

CDR3 DNA: TGTGCCACCGACCGAGGGGACTCTAACTATGGCTACACCTTC
CDR3 protein: CATDRGDSNYGYTF
clone size: .
D gene: .
J gene: TRBJ1-2
V gene: TRBV21-1

CDR3 DNA: TGTGCCAGTAGTATCCCAAAGACTACGTTTAGCAATCAGCCCCAGCATTTT
CDR3 protein: CASSIPKTTFSNQPQHF
clone size: .
D gene: .
J gene: TRBJ1-5
V gene: TRBV19